A selection of T cell receptor beta chains follows, all from one sample in a study of cytomegalovirus exposure and HLA in healthy donors. The assay was immunoSEQ multiplex PCR, and TCRdb's table has in-frame clones only and misses some. The table shows 130,000 or so clones, with 70% to 85% occurring only once. The sample consisted of PBMCs. The origin of the receptors is a middle-aged woman in good health and CMV-seronegative. The CDR3 runs from the conserved cysteine through the conserved F or W. The order of the fields is D gene, J gene, V gene, clone size, CDR3 DNA, CDR3 protein. The D gene is left open where the match is weak. Not every row has a clone size; where given, it reads once, few, many or a size class.

TRBD1	TRBJ1-1	TRBV5-5	NA	TGTGCCAGCAGCGAATCCGGGACAGGGATCACTGAAGCTTTCTTT	CASSESGTGITEAFF
TRBD2	TRBJ2-1	TRBV2	NA	TGTGCCAGCAGTGTTTTGGCGGGGGACGGGGAGCAGTTCTTC	CASSVLAGDGEQFF
NA	TRBJ1-2	TRBV6-1	NA	TGTGCCAGCAGCCGACTTAGACAGCCTTATGGCTACACCTTC	CASSRLRQPYGYTF
TRBD2	TRBJ2-1	TRBV27	NA	TGTGCCAGCAGTTTGACCACTAGCGGGAGCTGGAATGAGCAGTTCTTC	CASSLTTSGSWNEQFF
NA	TRBJ2-5	TRBV7-9	NA	TGTGCCAGCAGCACTTCTGCGAGGGAACAAGAGACCCAGTACTTC	CASSTSAREQETQYF
NA	TRBJ2-7	TRBV6-5	NA	TGTGCCAGCAGTTACTCAGCATACTACGAGCAGTACTTC	CASSYSAYYEQYF
TRBD2	TRBJ2-7	TRBV5-1	NA	TGCGCCAGCAGCCCCGGGACTAAACTCTACGAGCAGTACTTC	CASSPGTKLYEQYF
NA	TRBJ2-1	TRBV4-3	NA	TGCGCCAGCAGCCAAGTCCCCATCGGAGGCAACGAGCAGTTCTTC	CASSQVPIGGNEQFF
NA	TRBJ1-4	TRBV5-1	NA	TGCGCCAGCAGCGCGGCGAGGGACACAAGTGAAAAACTGTTTTTT	CASSAARDTSEKLFF
TRBD2	TRBJ2-1	TRBV9	once	TGTGCCAGCAGCGCACGTCCGGGTGACATGGGACTAGCGGGAAATGAGCAGTTCTTC	CASSARPGDMGLAGNEQFF
TRBD2	TRBJ2-7	TRBV4-2	NA	TGTGCCAGCAGCCAGGGAAGCGGGAGCTCCTCCTACGAGCAGTACTTC	CASSQGSGSSSYEQYF
NA	TRBJ1-4	TRBV28	NA	TGTGCCAGCAGTCCCCCTGATGGGAGGGATGAAAAACTGTTTTTT	CASSPPDGRDEKLFF
TRBD1	TRBJ2-7	TRBV29-1	NA	TGCAGCGTTAATGACAGGGGGGCCTTTTACGAGCAGTACTTC	CSVNDRGAFYEQYF
NA	TRBJ1-1	TRBV28	NA	TGTGCCAGCAGCCCAGTGGGAGGTGGGGACACTGAAGCTTTCTTT	CASSPVGGGDTEAFF
TRBD2	TRBJ2-2	TRBV7-3	NA	TGTGCCAGCATCCCCGGGCTAGCGTGGGAGGGGACCGGGGAGCTGTTTTTT	CASIPGLAWEGTGELFF
TRBD1	TRBJ1-5	TRBV28	NA	TGTGCCAGCTCAAAGAAGGGACAGGCGGCCCAGCCCCAGCATTTT	CASSKKGQAAQPQHF
TRBD2	TRBJ2-1	TRBV9	NA	TGTGCCAGCAGCGTAGGTAGCGGGACGTCCAATGAGCAGTTCTTC	CASSVGSGTSNEQFF
NA	TRBJ2-1	TRBV11-1	NA	TGTGCCAGCAGCTTACTTAGGCGGTATCAGCCAATCGATGAGCAGTTCTTC	CASSLLRRYQPIDEQFF
NA	TRBJ2-5	TRBV11-2	NA	TGTGCCAGCAGCCGAGTGACAGGGGGCGCGGGAGGGTCAGAGACCCAGTACTTC	CASSRVTGGAGGSETQYF
TRBD2	TRBJ2-1	TRBV4-3	once	TGCGCCAGCAGCCAAGGTTTCGGCGGGAGTTACAATGAGCAGTTCTTC	CASSQGFGGSYNEQFF
TRBD1	TRBJ1-1	TRBV6-6	NA	TGTGCCAGCAGCGGACAGGTGACGATGAACACTGAAGCTTTCTTT	CASSGQVTMNTEAFF
NA	TRBJ2-5	TRBV28	few	TGTGCCAGCAGGGAGGGTACTTTGAACTCCGGGACCCAGTACTTC	CASREGTLNSGTQYF
TRBD2	TRBJ2-7	TRBV4-1	NA	TGCGCCAGCAGCCAAGCCCGAGCGGGGCCCCCCTACGAGCAGTACTTC	CASSQARAGPPYEQYF
NA	TRBJ2-3	TRBV19	NA	TGTGCCAGTAGTATTCTGGATACGCAGTATTTT	CASSILDTQYF
NA	TRBJ1-6	TRBV4-3	NA	TGCGCCAGCAGCCAAGAAAGATGGGGCAATTCACCCCTCCACTTT	CASSQERWGNSPLHF
NA	TRBJ2-3	TRBV6-5	NA	TGTGCCAGCAGTTATTGGGGGCACCTTTCTTCCGATACGCAGTATTTT	CASSYWGHLSSDTQYF